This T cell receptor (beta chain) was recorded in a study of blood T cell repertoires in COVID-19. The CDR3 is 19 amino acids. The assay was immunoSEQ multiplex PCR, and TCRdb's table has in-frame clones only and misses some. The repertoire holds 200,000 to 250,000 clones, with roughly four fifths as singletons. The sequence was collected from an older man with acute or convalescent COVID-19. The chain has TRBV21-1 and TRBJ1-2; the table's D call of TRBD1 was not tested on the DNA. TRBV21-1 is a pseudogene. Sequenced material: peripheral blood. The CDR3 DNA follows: TGTGCCAGCAGCAACGCAGCCCTGGGACAGGGGGCCCCCATCTATGGCTACACCTTC. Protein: CASSNAALGQGAPIYGYTF.